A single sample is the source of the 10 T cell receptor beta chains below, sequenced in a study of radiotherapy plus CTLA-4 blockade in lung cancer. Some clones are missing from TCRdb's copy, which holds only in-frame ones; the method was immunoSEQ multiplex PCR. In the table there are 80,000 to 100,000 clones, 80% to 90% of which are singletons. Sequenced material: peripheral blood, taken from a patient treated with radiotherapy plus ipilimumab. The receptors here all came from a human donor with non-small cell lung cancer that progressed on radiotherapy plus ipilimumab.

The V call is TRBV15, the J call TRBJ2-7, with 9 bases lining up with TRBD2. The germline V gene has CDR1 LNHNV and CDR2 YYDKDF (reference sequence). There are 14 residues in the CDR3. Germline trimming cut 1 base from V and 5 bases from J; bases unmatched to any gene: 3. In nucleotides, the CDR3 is TGTGCCACCAGCAGAGGTTCTAGCGGGAACGAGCAGTACTTC. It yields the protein CATSRGSSGNEQYF.

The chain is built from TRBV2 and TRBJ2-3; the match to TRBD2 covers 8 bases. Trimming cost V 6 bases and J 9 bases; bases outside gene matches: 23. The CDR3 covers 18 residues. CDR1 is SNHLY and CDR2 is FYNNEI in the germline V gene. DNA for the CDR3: TGTGCCAGCAGGGGGGTCCAAGCGGGAGCTGGGCTATTGTTCACGCAGTATTTT. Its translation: CASRGVQAGAGLLFTQYF.

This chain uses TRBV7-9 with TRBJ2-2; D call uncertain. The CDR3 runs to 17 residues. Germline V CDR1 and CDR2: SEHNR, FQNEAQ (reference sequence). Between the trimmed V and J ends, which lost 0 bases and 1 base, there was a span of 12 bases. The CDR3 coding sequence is TGTGCCAGCAGCTTAGCGCTGAGGCAGGAGAACACCGGGGAGCTGTTTTTT. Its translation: CASSLALRQENTGELFF.

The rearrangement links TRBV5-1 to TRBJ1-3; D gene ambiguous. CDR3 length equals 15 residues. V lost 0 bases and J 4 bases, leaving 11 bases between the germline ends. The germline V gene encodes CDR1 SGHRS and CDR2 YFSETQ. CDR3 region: CASSLEGLTGNTIYF. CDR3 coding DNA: TGCGCCAGCAGCTTGGAAGGCCTGACGGGAAACACCATATATTTT. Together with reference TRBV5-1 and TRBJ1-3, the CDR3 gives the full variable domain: KAGVTQTPRYLIKTRGQQVTLSCSPISGHRSVSWYQQTPGQGLQFLFEYFSETQRNKGNFPGRFSGRQFSNSRSEMNVSTLELGDSALYLCASSLEGLTGNTIYFGEGSWLTVV.

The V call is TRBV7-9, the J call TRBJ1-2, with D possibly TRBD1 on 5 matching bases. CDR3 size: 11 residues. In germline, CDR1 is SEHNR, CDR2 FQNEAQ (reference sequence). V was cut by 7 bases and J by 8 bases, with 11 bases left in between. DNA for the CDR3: TGTGCCAGCACCTCGGGGGACGGCTACACCTTC. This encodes CASTSGDGYTF.

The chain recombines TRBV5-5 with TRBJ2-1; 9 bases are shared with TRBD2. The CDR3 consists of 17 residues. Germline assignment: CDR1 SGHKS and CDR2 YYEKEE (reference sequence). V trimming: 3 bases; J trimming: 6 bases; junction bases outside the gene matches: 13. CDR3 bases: TGTGCCAGCAGCTCTCTCTCTGGACTAGCGAATACCAATGAGCAGTTCTTC. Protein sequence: CASSSLSGLANTNEQFF.

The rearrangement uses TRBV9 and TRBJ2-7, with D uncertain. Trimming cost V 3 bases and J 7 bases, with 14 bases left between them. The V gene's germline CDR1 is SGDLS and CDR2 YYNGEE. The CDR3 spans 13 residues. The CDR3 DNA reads TGTGCCAGCAGCGGAGTTTCCCTGTCGGAGCAGTACTTC. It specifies CASSGVSLSEQYF.

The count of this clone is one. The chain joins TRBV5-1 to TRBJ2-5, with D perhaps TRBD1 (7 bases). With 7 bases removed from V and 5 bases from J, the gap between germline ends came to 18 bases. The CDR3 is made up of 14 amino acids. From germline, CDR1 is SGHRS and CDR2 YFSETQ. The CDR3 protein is CASGSAGGWETQYF. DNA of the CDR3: TGCGCCAGCGGCTCAGCAGGGGGGTGGGAGACCCAGTACTTC. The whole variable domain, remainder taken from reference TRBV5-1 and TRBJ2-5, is KAGVTQTPRYLIKTRGQQVTLSCSPISGHRSVSWYQQTPGQGLQFLFEYFSETQRNKGNFPGRFSGRQFSNSRSEMNVSTLELGDSALYLCASGSAGGWETQYFGPGTRLLVL.

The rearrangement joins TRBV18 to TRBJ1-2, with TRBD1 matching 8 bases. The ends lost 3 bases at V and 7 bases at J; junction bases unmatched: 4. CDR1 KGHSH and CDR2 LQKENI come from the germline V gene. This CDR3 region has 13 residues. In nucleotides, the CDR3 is TGTGCCAGCTCACCGGAAACAGGGGGTGGCTACACCTTC. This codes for CASSPETGGGYTF.

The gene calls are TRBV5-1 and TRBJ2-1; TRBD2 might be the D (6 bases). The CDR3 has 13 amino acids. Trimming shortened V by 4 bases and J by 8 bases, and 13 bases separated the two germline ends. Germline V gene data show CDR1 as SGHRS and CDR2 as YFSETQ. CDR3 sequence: CASSVTSYYEQFF. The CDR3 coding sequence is TGCGCCAGCAGCGTGACTAGTTACTATGAGCAGTTCTTC.